A single sample gave rise to the 9 T cell receptor beta chains below, sequenced in a study of OX40 agonist ivuxolimab in advanced cancers. Sequencing used immunoSEQ multiplex PCR; TCRdb keeps in-frame clones, though not all of them. The repertoire holds tens of thousands of clones, with 75% to 90% as singletons. Sequencing used CD4+ or CD8+ T cells sorted from blood, obtained in a trial of the OX40 agonist ivuxolimab. These receptors all stem from an adult with an advanced solid tumor such as melanoma, head and neck, liver or kidney cancer.

This clone appeared once. The chain links TRBV29-1 to TRBJ1-1, with 7 nucleotides matching TRBD1. With 7 bases clipped from V and 1 base from J, the junction kept 18 bases outside the gene matches. Germline CDR1 reads SQVTM; CDR2 reads ANQGSEA. This CDR3 is built from 17 residues. CDR3 amino acids: CSARQPPYRDRNTEAFF. The CDR3 region has the DNA TGCAGCGCCCGCCAACCCCCCTACCGGGACAGGAACACTGAAGCTTTCTTT.

The V and J genes are TRBV19 and TRBJ1-5; D gene uncertain. V was shortened by 3 bases and J by 2 bases, with 11 bases between the two germline ends. Looked up from germline, CDR1 is LNHDA and CDR2 is SQIVND (reference sequence). The length of the CDR3 is 15 residues. The CDR3 DNA follows: TGTGCCAGTAGTATGGTCGCCACCCGCAATCAGCCCCAGCATTTT. Amino acid sequence: CASSMVATRNQPQHF.

V is TRBV30 and J is TRBJ2-3, with D perhaps assigned TRBD1 or TRBD2 (6 bases each). The V gene's germline CDR1 is GTSNPN and CDR2 SVGIG (reference sequence). The V end was cut by 0 bases, the J end by 4 bases, with 14 bases between. The CDR3 consists of 15 residues. CDR3 in amino acids: CAWSVSGAGADTQYF. DNA for the CDR3: TGTGCCTGGAGTGTATCGGGGGCGGGCGCAGATACGCAGTATTTT.

This clone is a singleton in its sample. The CDR3 region is CASSFRGRVIQYF. For the CDR3, the DNA is TGTGCCAGCAGCTTCCGGGGACGAGTCATTCAGTACTTC. The gene calls are TRBV13 and TRBJ2-4; D might be TRBD1 or TRBD2, each matching 5 bases. CDR1 and CDR2 (germline): PRHDT, FYEKMQ (reference sequence). This CDR3 comprises 13 residues. The V end was cut by 3 bases, the J end by 9 bases, with 12 bases between. The full variable domain, its missing parts supplied by reference TRBV13 and TRBJ2-4, is AAGVIQSPRHLIKEKRETATLKCYPIPRHDTVYWYQQGPGQDPQFLISFYEKMQSDKGSIPDRFSAQQFSDYHSELNMSSLELGDSALYFCASSFRGRVIQYFGAGTRLSVL.

This rearrangement joins TRBV4-2 to TRBJ1-2; unclear D gene. Germline values: CDR1 LGHNA, CDR2 YNFKEQ. This CDR3 has 15 residues. Trimming pared 1 base from V and 2 bases from J, leaving 11 bases between. The CDR3 loop reads CASSQGGGSNYGYTF. The CDR3 nucleotides read TGTGCCAGCAGCCAAGGAGGAGGGTCAAACTATGGCTACACCTTC.

The V call is TRBV2, the J call TRBJ2-5, with TRBD1 matching 10 bases. The J call may not be correct, given that the DNA end is closer to TRBJ2-7. This CDR3 is 15 amino acids long. Germline assignment: CDR1 SNHLY and CDR2 FYNNEI. The CDR3 region is CASSTGQGFSYEQYF. CDR3 nucleotides: TGTGCCAGCAGTACGGGACAGGGGTTCTCCTACGAGCAGTACTTC.

There are a few counts of this clone. The sample holds other DNA sequences that translate to the same CDR3. The rearrangement links TRBV30 to TRBJ1-3, with D tentatively TRBD1 (6 bases). Germline loops: CDR1 GTSNPN, CDR2 SVGIG (reference sequence). The germline V and J ends were trimmed by 5 bases and 0 bases, with 8 bases remaining between them. The CDR3 contains 13 residues. The CDR3 is CAWSTGSGNTIYF. DNA of the CDR3: TGTGCCTGGTCGACAGGCTCTGGAAACACCATATATTTT.

The chain recombines TRBV19 with TRBJ2-3; TRBD1 matches at 7 bases. The CDR3 contains 14 residues. Germline CDR1 is LNHDA and CDR2 is SQIVND (reference sequence). The junction had 2 bases not matched to a gene; V was cut back by 5 bases and J by 0 bases. The DNA for the CDR3 is TGTGCCAGTAGTGCGGACAGGAGCACAGATACGCAGTATTTT. It yields the protein CASSADRSTDTQYF.

This clone has more than one count but fewer than ten. This chain joins TRBV27 and TRBJ1-3, with 9 bases that match TRBD1. Germline CDR1 reads MNHEY; CDR2 reads SMNVEV (reference sequence). The CDR3 is 16 amino acids. V lost 5 bases, J lost 4 bases, and 9 bases stayed unmatched. The DNA of the CDR3 is TGTGCCAGCAGTCACAGGGGGCGGGGGAGAGGAAACACCATATATTTT. Translation gives CASSHRGRGRGNTIYF.